The T cell receptor beta chain under discussion was sequenced for a study of OX40 agonist ivuxolimab in advanced cancers. The table came from immunoSEQ multiplex PCR; TCRdb's copy has only in-frame clones and leaves some out. The sample includes around 65,000 clones, about 89% of them seen just once. The CDR3 covers 15 residues. Germline CDR1 and CDR2: SGHDN and FVKESK. The junction had 6 bases not matched to a gene; V was cut back by 1 base and J by 12 bases. Specimen: CD4+ or CD8+ T cells sorted from blood, collected in a trial of the OX40 agonist ivuxolimab. The TCR comes from an adult with an advanced solid tumor such as melanoma, head and neck, liver or kidney cancer. The V gene is TRBV14, the J gene TRBJ2-1; 13 bases are a match to TRBD2. CDR3 in amino acids: CASSQGTSGSAWQFF. The DNA for the CDR3 is TGTGCCAGCAGCCAAGGGACTAGCGGGAGTGCCTGGCAGTTCTTC.